The 9 T cell receptor beta chains in this list originate from one sample, sequenced in a study of OX40 agonist ivuxolimab in advanced cancers. The data were produced by immunoSEQ multiplex PCR, yet TCRdb's version contains in-frame clones alone and is incomplete. The sample includes 100,000 or so clones, 85% to 90% seen only once; the top ten take roughly 5.5%. Specimen: CD4+ or CD8+ T cells sorted from blood, collected in a trial of the OX40 agonist ivuxolimab. The receptors here all came from an adult with an advanced solid tumor such as melanoma, head and neck, liver or kidney cancer.

The sample holds a few counts of this clone. The CDR3 DNA sequence: TGTGCCAGCACTGACAGGGTAGGAGGCTACACCTTC. Translated, it gives CASTDRVGGYTF. V is TRBV27 and J is TRBJ1-2; 7 positions match TRBD1. V shed 7 bases and J 8 bases; nucleotides not matched to a gene: 7. Germline loops: CDR1 MNHEY, CDR2 SMNVEV (reference sequence). The CDR3 spans 12 residues.

The chain is built from TRBV5-6 and TRBJ2-7, with D unclear. This CDR3 has 12 amino acids. V was pared by 0 bases and J by 11 bases, with 12 bases between. Per the germline V gene, CDR1 is SGHDT and CDR2 is YYEEEE. The CDR3 reads CASSLAPAREYF. The CDR3 DNA reads TGTGCCAGCAGCTTGGCCCCGGCTCGGGAGTACTTC.

This sequence joins TRBV7-3 and TRBJ1-3; the match to TRBD1 covers 8 bases. V was clipped by 7 bases and J by 5 bases; unmatched bases: 7. Germline CDR1 SGHTA, CDR2 FQGTGA. The CDR3 sequence is 14 residues long. CDR3 residues: CASTFGQGRNTIYF. CDR3 nucleotide sequence: TGTGCCAGCACCTTCGGACAGGGCAGAAACACCATATATTTT.

The chain employs TRBV11-1 and TRBJ1-1, with a possible D match to TRBD1 (5 bases). This CDR3 comprises 15 residues. Trimming shortened V by 2 bases and J by 6 bases, and 16 bases separated the two germline ends. Per germline, CDR1 SGHAT and CDR2 FQDESV (reference sequence). The chain's CDR3 is CASSLRAGQGSEAFF. For the CDR3, the DNA is TGTGCCAGCAGCTTAAGGGCAGGACAAGGCTCTGAAGCTTTCTTT.

This clone has a handful of counts. The chain combines TRBV7-8 with TRBJ1-4; possibly TRBD1 for D (6 bases). V was cut by 5 bases and J by 7 bases, with 17 bases left in between. CDR1 is SGHVS and CDR2 is FQNEAQ in the germline V gene. This CDR3 has 15 amino acids. In DNA form, the CDR3 reads TGTGCCAGCAGCCCGCAGACAGGCAATAGTGAAAAACTGTTTTTT. This translates into CASSPQTGNSEKLFF.

The genes are TRBV30 and TRBJ2-7; the match to TRBD2 covers 8 bases. Trimming took 1 base from V and 4 from J; bases not matched to a gene: 6. Germline V lookup: CDR1 GTSNPN, CDR2 SVGIG (reference sequence). CDR3 size: 14 residues. The CDR3 region is CAWSGAGGWYEQYF. The CDR3 region has the DNA TGTGCCTGGAGTGGGGCGGGAGGTTGGTACGAGCAGTACTTC.

Note on this clone: An end of the junction does not agree with germline; a read error may underlie this. This sequence joins TRBV7-3 and TRBJ2-5; 7 nucleotides match TRBD1. The germline gives CDR1 SGHTA, CDR2 FQGTGA. The CDR3 is 15 amino acids. Here the CDR3 reads CASSITGAVGETQYF. Here the CDR3 DNA reads TGTGCCAGCAGCATAACAGGGGCGGTAGGGGAGACCCAGTACTTC.

This clone was seen more than once but under ten times. This rearrangement joins TRBV10-3 to TRBJ1-2; TRBD1 might be the D (6 bases). The V gene lost 5 bases and the J gene lost 5 bases, with 12 bases spanning the gap. The germline V gene encodes CDR1 ENHRY and CDR2 SYGVKD. This CDR3 region has 13 residues. In DNA form, the CDR3 reads TGTGCCATCAGTTCAGGGGACGTTTATGGCTACACCTTC. Translated: CAISSGDVYGYTF.

The chain uses TRBV27 and TRBJ2-3, with D perhaps matching TRBD2 (6 bases). The CDR3 totals 14 residues. Germline V CDR1 and CDR2: MNHEY, SMNVEV (reference sequence). Deletions cut 5 bases from V and 2 bases from J, with 11 bases between. CDR3 DNA sequence: TGTGCCAGCAGTCCCTGGGACTTCACAGATACGCAGTATTTT. Its translation: CASSPWDFTDTQYF.